This TCR beta chain was profiled in a study of blood T cell repertoires in COVID-19. Libraries were prepared by immunoSEQ multiplex PCR; TCRdb keeps only in-frame clonotypes and omits some of them. The data contain 150,000 to 200,000 clones, around nine tenths of them singletons. The CDR3 runs to 16 residues. Germline assignment: CDR1 ENHRY and CDR2 SYGVKD. V was trimmed by 3 bases and J by 4 bases, leaving 16 bases between them. This sequence originates from a woman between 70 and 85 years old with COVID-19, enrolled during active disease. The sample was peripheral blood. The rearrangement joins TRBV10-3 to TRBJ2-1; D possibly corresponds to TRBD2 (6 bases). CDR3 in amino acids: CAISERAGSGYNEQFF. As DNA, the CDR3 is TGTGCCATCAGTGAAAGGGCGGGGAGTGGATACAATGAGCAGTTCTTC.